This entry is about one T cell receptor beta chain. The sample comes from a study of blood T cell repertoires in COVID-19. Looking at the study overall: From T cells, B-cell-depleted T cells, or PBMCs came the material, which was cDNA or gDNA.

V shed 0 bases and J shed 5 bases, with 8 bases lying between them. From germline, CDR1 is LNHDA and CDR2 SQIVND (reference sequence). This CDR3 has 14 residues. Study members were between roughly 18 and 90 years old and lived in 20 to 30 US regions. Symptom resolution, clearance, or two negative PCRs marked donors in Cohort 3 as recovered. The table came from immunoSEQ multiplex PCR; TCRdb's copy has only in-frame clones and leaves some out. The top ten hold approximately 8% of the sample, which has some 490,000 clones, about 88% seen once. This chain joins TRBV19 and TRBJ1-5; no definite D call. The sequence was collected from an older woman who had recovered from COVID-19. Material for sequencing was PBMCs or T cells enriched from blood (not recorded which). CDR3 sequence reads: CASSIESVDQPQHF. The CDR3 bases are TGTGCCAGTAGTATAGAGTCGGTGGATCAGCCCCAGCATTTT.